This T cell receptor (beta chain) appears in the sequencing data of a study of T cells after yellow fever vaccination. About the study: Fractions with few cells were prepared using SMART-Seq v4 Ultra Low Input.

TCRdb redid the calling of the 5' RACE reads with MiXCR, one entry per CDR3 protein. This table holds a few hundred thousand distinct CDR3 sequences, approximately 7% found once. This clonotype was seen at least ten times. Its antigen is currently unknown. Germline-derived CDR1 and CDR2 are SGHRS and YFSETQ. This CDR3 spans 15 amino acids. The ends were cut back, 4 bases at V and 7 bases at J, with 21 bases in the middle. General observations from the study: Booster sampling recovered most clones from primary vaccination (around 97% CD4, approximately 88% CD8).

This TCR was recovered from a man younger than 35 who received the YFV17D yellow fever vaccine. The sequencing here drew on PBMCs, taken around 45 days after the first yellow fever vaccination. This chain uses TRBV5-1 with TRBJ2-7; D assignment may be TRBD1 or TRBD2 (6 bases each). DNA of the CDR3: TGCGCCAGCAGCCTGACCGGGGGCAGAAGAGGGGAGCAGTACGTC. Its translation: CASSLTGGRRGEQYV.